The entry below describes one T cell receptor (beta chain). This record comes from a study of T cell responses to AZD1222 COVID-19 vaccine. Assay: immunoSEQ multiplex PCR; the TCRdb copy retains only in-frame clones and omits some. The sample holds about 100,000 clones, roughly 90% seen once. The sequence was obtained from an adult in good health. The sample in question was peripheral blood, obtained on day 0 of AZD1222 vaccination.

In DNA, the CDR3 is TGTGCCAGCAGCTTGGGTCCCTCCGAGCAGTACTTC. Its translation is CASSLGPSEQYF. V is TRBV5-6 and J is TRBJ2-7; D is undetermined. This CDR3 comprises 12 residues. Per germline, CDR1 SGHDT and CDR2 YYEEEE. Trimming removed 0 bases at V and 6 bases at J, with 7 bases between.